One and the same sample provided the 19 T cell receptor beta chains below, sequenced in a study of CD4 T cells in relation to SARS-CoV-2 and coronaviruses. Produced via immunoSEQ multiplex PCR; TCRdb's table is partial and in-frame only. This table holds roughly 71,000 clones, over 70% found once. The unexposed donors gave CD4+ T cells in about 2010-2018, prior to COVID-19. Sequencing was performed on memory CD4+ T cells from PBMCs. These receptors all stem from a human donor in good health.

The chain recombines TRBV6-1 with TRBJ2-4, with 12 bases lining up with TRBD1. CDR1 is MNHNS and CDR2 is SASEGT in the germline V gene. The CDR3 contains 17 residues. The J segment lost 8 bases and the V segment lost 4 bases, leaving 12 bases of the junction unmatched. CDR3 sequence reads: CASSAILPGQGADIQYF. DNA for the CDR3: TGTGCCAGCAGTGCCATATTACCGGGACAGGGGGCGGACATTCAGTACTTC.

The CDR3 DNA reads TGTGCCAGCAGCTTAATAAACATGCGAGGGGAGACCCAGTACTTC. This translates into CASSLINMRGETQYF. This chain links TRBV7-2 with TRBJ2-5; D is perhaps TRBD2 (5 bases). Trimming left V 2 bases short and J 5 bases short, with 15 bases between. CDR1 and CDR2 (germline): SGHTA, FQGNSA. CDR3 size: 15 residues.

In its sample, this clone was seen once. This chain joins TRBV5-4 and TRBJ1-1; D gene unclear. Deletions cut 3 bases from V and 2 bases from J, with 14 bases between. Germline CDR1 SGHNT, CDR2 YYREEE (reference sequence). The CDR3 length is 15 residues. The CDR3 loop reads CASSSRLNGNTEAFF. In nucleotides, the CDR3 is TGTGCCAGCAGCTCCCGCCTGAACGGCAACACTGAAGCTTTCTTT.

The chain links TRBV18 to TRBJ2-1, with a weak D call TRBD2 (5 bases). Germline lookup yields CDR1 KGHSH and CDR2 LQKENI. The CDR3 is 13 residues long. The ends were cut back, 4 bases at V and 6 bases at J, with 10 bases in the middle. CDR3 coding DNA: TGTGCCAGCTCACGAGCCGGAGGCAATGAGCAGTTCTTC. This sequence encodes CASSRAGGNEQFF.

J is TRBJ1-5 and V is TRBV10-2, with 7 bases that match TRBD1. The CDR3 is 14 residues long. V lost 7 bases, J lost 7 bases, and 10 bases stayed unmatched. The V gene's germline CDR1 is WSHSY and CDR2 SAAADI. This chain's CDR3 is CASTETGSGQPQHF. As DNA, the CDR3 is TGCGCCAGCACCGAGACAGGGTCGGGACAGCCCCAGCATTTT.

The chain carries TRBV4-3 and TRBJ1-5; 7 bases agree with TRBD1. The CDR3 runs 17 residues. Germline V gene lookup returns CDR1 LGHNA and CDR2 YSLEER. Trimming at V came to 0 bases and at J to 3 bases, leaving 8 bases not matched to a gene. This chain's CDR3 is CASSQDADREDNQPQHF. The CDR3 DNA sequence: TGCGCCAGCAGCCAAGATGCAGACAGGGAGGACAATCAGCCCCAGCATTTT.

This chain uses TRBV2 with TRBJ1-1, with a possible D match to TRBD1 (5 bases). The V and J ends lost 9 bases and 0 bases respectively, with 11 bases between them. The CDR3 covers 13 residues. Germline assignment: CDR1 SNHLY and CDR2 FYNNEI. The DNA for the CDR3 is TGTGCCAGTGGGGACGGAATGAACACTGAAGCTTTCTTT. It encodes CASGDGMNTEAFF.

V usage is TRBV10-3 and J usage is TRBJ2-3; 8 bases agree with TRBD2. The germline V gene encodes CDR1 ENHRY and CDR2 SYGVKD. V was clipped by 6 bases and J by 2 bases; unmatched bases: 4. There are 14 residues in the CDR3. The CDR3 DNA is TGTGCCATCAGCCGACTAGCGACCACAGATACGCAGTATTTT. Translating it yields CAISRLATTDTQYF.

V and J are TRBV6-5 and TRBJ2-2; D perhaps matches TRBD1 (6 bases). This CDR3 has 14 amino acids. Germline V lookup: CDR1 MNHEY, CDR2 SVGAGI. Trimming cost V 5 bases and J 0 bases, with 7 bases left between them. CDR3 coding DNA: TGTGCCAGCAGTAGACAGGCGAACACCGGGGAGCTGTTTTTT. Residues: CASSRQANTGELFF.

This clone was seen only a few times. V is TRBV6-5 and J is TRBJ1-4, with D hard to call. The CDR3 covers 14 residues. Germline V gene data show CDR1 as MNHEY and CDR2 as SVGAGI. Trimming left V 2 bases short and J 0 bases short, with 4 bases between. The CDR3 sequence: CASSYEATNEKLFF. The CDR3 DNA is TGTGCCAGCAGTTACGAGGCAACTAATGAAAAACTGTTTTTT.

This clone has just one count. The CDR3 spells CASSILPGTRNSPLHF. In DNA, the CDR3 is TGTGCCAGCAGCATCCTCCCCGGGACAAGAAATTCACCCCTCCACTTT. The rearrangement joins TRBV5-6 to TRBJ1-6; D is possibly TRBD1 (6 bases). This CDR3 is 16 amino acids long. Germline V gene data show CDR1 as SGHDT and CDR2 as YYEEEE. Trimming took 4 bases from V and 7 from J, leaving 18 bases between them.

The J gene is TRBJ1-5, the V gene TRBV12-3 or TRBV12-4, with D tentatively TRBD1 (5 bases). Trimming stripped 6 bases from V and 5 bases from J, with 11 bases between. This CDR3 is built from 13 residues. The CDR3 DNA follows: TGTGCCAGCAGCCAACGGGGCTATCAGCCCCAGCATTTT. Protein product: CASSQRGYQPQHF.

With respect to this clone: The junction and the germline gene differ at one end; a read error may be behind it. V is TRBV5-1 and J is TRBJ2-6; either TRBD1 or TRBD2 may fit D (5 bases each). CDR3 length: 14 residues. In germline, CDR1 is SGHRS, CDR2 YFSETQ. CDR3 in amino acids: CASSFGTQFNVLIF. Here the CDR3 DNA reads TGCGCCAGCAGCTTCGGGACGCAATTCAACGTCCTGATTTTC.

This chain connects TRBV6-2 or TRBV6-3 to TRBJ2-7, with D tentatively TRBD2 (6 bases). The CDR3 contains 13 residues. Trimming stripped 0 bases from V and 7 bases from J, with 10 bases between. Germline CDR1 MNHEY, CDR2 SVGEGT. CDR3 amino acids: CASSYSEGREQYF. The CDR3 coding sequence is TGTGCCAGCAGTTACTCGGAGGGAAGGGAGCAGTACTTC.

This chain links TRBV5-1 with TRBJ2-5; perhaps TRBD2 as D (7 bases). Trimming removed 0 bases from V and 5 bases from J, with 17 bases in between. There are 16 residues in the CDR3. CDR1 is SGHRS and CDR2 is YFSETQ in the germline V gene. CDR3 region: CASSLAVGGGVETQYF. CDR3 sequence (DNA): TGCGCCAGCAGCTTGGCCGTAGGGGGGGGCGTTGAGACCCAGTACTTC. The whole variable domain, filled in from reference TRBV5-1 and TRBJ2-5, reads KAGVTQTPRYLIKTRGQQVTLSCSPISGHRSVSWYQQTPGQGLQFLFEYFSETQRNKGNFPGRFSGRQFSNSRSEMNVSTLELGDSALYLCASSLAVGGGVETQYFGPGTRLLVL.

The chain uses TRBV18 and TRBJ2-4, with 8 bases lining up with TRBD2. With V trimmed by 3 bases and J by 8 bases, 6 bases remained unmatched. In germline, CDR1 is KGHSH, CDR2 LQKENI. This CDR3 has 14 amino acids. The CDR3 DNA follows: TGTGCCAGCTCACCGGCACAAGCGGGGGACATTCAGTACTTC. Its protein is CASSPAQAGDIQYF.

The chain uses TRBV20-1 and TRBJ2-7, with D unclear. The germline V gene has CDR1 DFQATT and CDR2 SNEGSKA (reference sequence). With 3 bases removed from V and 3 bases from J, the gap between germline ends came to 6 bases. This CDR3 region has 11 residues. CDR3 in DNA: TGCAGTGCTAGTCCCAGCTACGAGCAGTACTTC. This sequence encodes CSASPSYEQYF.

This chain's CDR3 is CSVRLAPGELFF. The CDR3 region has the DNA TGCAGCGTTCGACTAGCCCCCGGGGAGCTGTTTTTT. The chain couples TRBV29-1 to TRBJ2-2, with 7 bases matching TRBD2. The CDR3 has 12 residues. CDR1 is SQVTM and CDR2 is ANQGSEA in the germline V gene. V gave up 5 bases and J gave up 6 bases; unmatched junction bases: 3.

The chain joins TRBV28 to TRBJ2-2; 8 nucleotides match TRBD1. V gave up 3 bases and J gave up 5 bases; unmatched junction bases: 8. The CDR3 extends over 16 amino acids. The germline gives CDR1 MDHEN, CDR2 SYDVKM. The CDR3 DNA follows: TGTGCCAGCAGTTTGTGGACAGGGAGAGGAACCGGGGAGCTGTTTTTT. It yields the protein CASSLWTGRGTGELFF.